One sample yielded the 28 T cell receptor beta chains listed below, sequenced in a study of T-cell memory formation after mild COVID-19. In TCRdb, the 5' RACE reads were re-called with MiXCR into one record per CDR3 protein. The sample includes 400,000 to 450,000 distinct CDR3 sequences, roughly 17% of them seen just once. Input material: PBMCs or a T cell subset sorted from them (not recorded which). These receptors were taken from a man between 18 and 35 years old who had mild COVID-19 (a few samples of this study predate the infection). Cell type and time point are not known.

This clonotype has more than one count but fewer than ten. The chain recombines TRBV5-4 with TRBJ2-7; 7 bases fit TRBD1. The CDR3 runs 14 residues. J gave up 3 bases and V 0 bases, and 3 bases lay outside the gene matches. CDR1 and CDR2 (germline): SGHNT, YYREEE (reference sequence). CDR3 in amino acids: CASSLGTGFYEQYF. Written as DNA, the CDR3 is TGTGCCAGCAGCTTGGGGACAGGATTCTACGAGCAGTACTTC.

This clonotype occurred a few times. The gene calls are TRBV7-9 and TRBJ1-6; D may be TRBD1 (6 bases). V was clipped by 5 bases and J by 7 bases, with 15 bases between them. The CDR3 is 15 residues long. Germline V gene data show CDR1 as SEHNR and CDR2 as FQNEAQ (reference sequence). Written as DNA, the CDR3 is TGTGCCAGCAGCCTCACGGGGGGGCAGAATTCACCCCTCCACTTT. This gives the protein CASSLTGGQNSPLHF.

The chain carries TRBV5-5 and TRBJ2-2; perhaps TRBD1 as D (5 bases). This CDR3 region has 16 residues. CDR1 and CDR2 (germline): SGHKS, YYEKEE (reference sequence). Deletions cut 0 bases from V and 3 bases from J, with 12 bases between. CDR3 in amino acids: CASSLAQGRDTGELFF. The DNA for the CDR3 is TGTGCCAGCAGCTTGGCGCAGGGCCGGGACACCGGGGAGCTGTTTTTT. The whole variable domain, remainder taken from reference TRBV5-5 and TRBJ2-2, is DAGVTQSPTHLIKTRGQQVTLRCSPISGHKSVSWYQQVLGQGPQFIFQYYEKEERGRGNFPDRFSARQFPNYSSELNVNALLLGDSALYLCASSLAQGRDTGELFFGEGSRLTVL.

V is TRBV5-1 and J is TRBJ2-2; D is uncertain. Germline V CDR1 and CDR2: SGHRS, YFSETQ. V was pared by 4 bases and J by 6 bases, with 10 bases between. This CDR3 spans 13 amino acids. The CDR3 reads CASSPPDPGELFF. DNA of the CDR3: TGCGCCAGCAGCCCGCCGGACCCCGGGGAGCTGTTTTTT.

Turning to this clonotype: This may be a read error, as it is one base from a much larger clone. This chain joins TRBV29-1 and TRBJ2-7, with D perhaps matching TRBD1 (5 bases). Germline lookup yields CDR1 SQVTM and CDR2 ANQGSEA. Trimming took off 0 bases at V and 2 bases at J, with 14 bases between the two ends. The CDR3 covers 15 residues. Here the CDR3 reads CSVEEVGPHPYEQYV. CDR3 sequence (DNA): TGCAGCGTTGAAGAAGTGGGGCCGCACCCCTACGAGCAGTACGTC.

V usage is TRBV15 and J usage is TRBJ2-7; D may match TRBD1 or TRBD2 (6 bases each). V lost 4 bases, J lost 6 bases, and 19 bases lay in between. The CDR3 is 15 residues long. Germline values: CDR1 LNHNV, CDR2 YYDKDF (reference sequence). CDR3 DNA: TGTGCCACCAGCAAAGAGGGGGGCGTCCTCGGCGAGCAGTACTTC. Translation gives CATSKEGGVLGEQYF.

This clonotype was picked up a small number of times. This sequence joins TRBV7-2 and TRBJ2-7, with D hard to call. Germline CDR1 and CDR2: SGHTA and FQGNSA. The CDR3 is 15 residues long. Trimming stripped 0 bases from V and 2 bases from J, with 11 bases between. CDR3 bases: TGTGCCAGCAGCTTAGCATCCAGTGGCCCCTACGAGCAGTACTTC. It encodes CASSLASSGPYEQYF.

The gene calls are TRBV7-2 and TRBJ1-1; weak D call: TRBD1 (5 bases). V was pared by 5 bases and J by 4 bases, with 14 bases between. The germline CDR1 and CDR2 sequences are SGHTA and FQGNSA. The CDR3 has 14 residues. CDR3 loop: CASSTGGGSTEAFF. The CDR3 region has the DNA TGTGCCAGCAGCACGGGTGGGGGTAGCACTGAAGCTTTCTTT.

In its sample, this clonotype was seen a few times. The V gene is TRBV11-2, the J gene TRBJ1-2, with D unresolved. CDR3 size: 14 residues. Per the germline V gene, CDR1 is SGHAT and CDR2 is FQNNGV. The V gene lost 3 bases and the J gene lost 2 bases, with 10 bases spanning the gap. The CDR3 is CASSFSGRNYGYTF. The DNA for the CDR3 is TGTGCCAGCAGCTTTTCTGGACGGAACTATGGCTACACCTTC.

In its sample, this clonotype was seen a few times. The chain uses TRBV4-3 and TRBJ2-5; TRBD2 aligns across 10 bases. Germline loops: CDR1 LGHNA, CDR2 YSLEER. Losses at the gene ends were 0 bases for V and 2 bases for J; bases not matched to a gene: 3. There are 16 residues in the CDR3. The CDR3 is CASSQDSGGFQETQYF. The CDR3 coding sequence is TGCGCCAGCAGCCAAGATAGCGGGGGGTTTCAAGAGACCCAGTACTTC.

The CDR3: CASSPRTARTKSFGYTF. CDR3 nucleotide sequence: TGTGCCAGCAGTCCACGGACAGCCCGTACCAAAAGTTTTGGCTACACCTTC. The rearrangement joins TRBV12-3 or TRBV12-4 to TRBJ1-2; tentative D call: TRBD1 (6 bases). V was pared by 5 bases and J by 7 bases, with 26 bases between. The CDR3 is 17 residues long.

In its sample, this clonotype was seen a few times. The rearrangement links TRBV27 to TRBJ2-7, with D maybe TRBD2 (6 bases). This CDR3 is built from 15 residues. Deletions cut 0 bases from V and 5 bases from J, with 14 bases between. The germline V gene encodes CDR1 MNHEY and CDR2 SMNVEV (reference sequence). Here the CDR3 DNA reads TGTGCCAGCAGTTTATCCTCCCCCGGGAGCCACGAGCAGTACGTC. Residues: CASSLSSPGSHEQYV.

This clonotype was found a few times. The gene calls are TRBV19 and TRBJ1-1; D call uncertain. This CDR3 has 17 residues. Germline lookup yields CDR1 LNHDA and CDR2 SQIVND (reference sequence). The V and J ends lost 6 bases and 5 bases respectively, with 25 bases between them. The CDR3 here is CASRKSAVGRGKTEAFF. The CDR3 region has the DNA TGTGCCAGTAGAAAGTCGGCCGTGGGCAGAGGGAAGACTGAAGCTTTCTTT. The full variable domain, in which reference TRBV19 and TRBJ1-1 provide the parts outside the CDR3, is DGGITQSPKYLFRKEGQNVTLSCEQNLNHDAMYWYRQDPGQGLRLIYYSQIVNDFQKGDIAEGYSVSREKKESFPLTVTSAQKNPTAFYLCASRKSAVGRGKTEAFFGQGTRLTVV.

This clonotype was seen only a few times. This chain links TRBV20-1 with TRBJ2-2; perhaps TRBD2 as D (7 bases). Trimming pared 2 bases from V and 5 bases from J, leaving 15 bases between. Germline CDR1 DFQATT, CDR2 SNEGSKA (reference sequence). The length of the CDR3 is 15 residues. The CDR3 sequence: CSARYGGAGTGELFF. The CDR3 nucleotides read TGCAGTGCTAGATATGGGGGGGCAGGGACCGGGGAGCTGTTTTTT.

The chain couples TRBV7-2 to TRBJ2-3, with 8 bases fitting TRBD1. Germline CDR1 reads SGHTA; CDR2 reads FQGNSA. This CDR3 is built from 15 residues. V was clipped by 1 base and J by 3 bases; unmatched bases: 3. The CDR3 sequence is CASSLGRGHTDTQYF. CDR3 in DNA: TGTGCCAGCAGCTTAGGCAGGGGGCATACAGATACGCAGTATTTT.

The chain combines TRBV4-2 with TRBJ2-1; tentatively, D is TRBD1 (5 bases). The CDR3 is 15 residues long. In germline, CDR1 is LGHNA, CDR2 YNFKEQ. The V gene lost 1 base and the J gene lost 7 bases, with 14 bases spanning the gap. The DNA of the CDR3 is TGTGCCAGCAGCCAAGCCGTGACAGCCGGGAATGAGCAGTTCTTC. Translating it yields CASSQAVTAGNEQFF.

The rearrangement uses TRBV7-9 and TRBJ1-6, with D possibly TRBD1 on 6 matching bases. Germline lookup yields CDR1 SEHNR and CDR2 FQNEAQ (reference sequence). The CDR3 runs 16 residues. V lost 4 bases and J 9 bases, leaving 19 bases between the germline ends. CDR3 amino acids: CASSSEQRGAGSPLHF. The CDR3 region has the DNA TGTGCCAGCAGCTCCGAACAACGGGGGGCAGGTTCACCCCTCCACTTT.

This clonotype was detected ten times or more. V gene TRBV2 combines with J gene TRBJ2-3; possibly TRBD1 or TRBD2 for D (7 bases each). In germline, CDR1 is SNHLY, CDR2 FYNNEI. V was clipped by 3 bases and J by 5 bases, with 9 bases between them. The CDR3 spans 13 residues. For the CDR3, the DNA is TGTGCCAGCAGTGACAGGGGGGGAGATACGCAGTATTTT. This codes for CASSDRGGDTQYF.

Only a few counts were recorded for this clonotype. The V call is TRBV5-1, the J call TRBJ2-3; maybe TRBD1 (5 bases). CDR3 length: 15 residues. Germline V gives CDR1 SGHRS, CDR2 YFSETQ. V was pared by 2 bases and J by 1 base, with 11 bases between. As DNA, the CDR3 is TGCGCCAGCAGCTTCGACAGTACTCGCACAGATACGCAGTATTTT. Translated: CASSFDSTRTDTQYF.

This clonotype turned up a few times. Here the CDR3 reads CASSYFRDSPYEQYF. The CDR3 DNA follows: TGTGCCAGCAGTTACTTCCGGGACTCGCCCTACGAGCAGTACTTC. The V gene is TRBV6-5, the J gene TRBJ2-7; TRBD2 is a possible D gene (6 bases). Trimming pared 1 base from V and 2 bases from J, leaving 12 bases between. Germline CDR1 MNHEY, CDR2 SVGAGI. There are 15 residues in the CDR3.

The DNA of the CDR3 is TGTGCCAGCAGCCAAGTGGGGGACAGCTCTTCAAGGGAGACCCAGTACTTC. This sequence encodes CASSQVGDSSSRETQYF. The gene calls are TRBV4-2 and TRBJ2-5, with 7 bases matching TRBD1. Germline V gives CDR1 LGHNA, CDR2 YNFKEQ. CDR3 length: 17 residues. V lost 1 base to trimming and J lost 5 bases; unmatched junction nucleotides: 13.

V gene TRBV19 combines with J gene TRBJ2-3; D might be TRBD1 or TRBD2, each matching 5 bases. The V gene's germline CDR1 is LNHDA and CDR2 SQIVND (reference sequence). The CDR3 totals 18 residues. Trimming pared 10 bases from V and 4 bases from J, leaving 30 bases between. The CDR3 sequence: CANYPGKGSSKFSDTQYF. CDR3 coding DNA: TGTGCCAACTACCCCGGCAAGGGGAGTTCGAAGTTTTCAGATACGCAGTATTTT.

This clonotype was seen a few times. The chain links TRBV15 to TRBJ1-2; D perhaps matches TRBD1 (5 bases). Germline V gene sequence: CDR1 LNHNV, CDR2 YYDKDF (reference sequence). The V end lost 6 bases, the J end lost 5 bases, and 25 bases lay between the germline ends. This CDR3 has 17 amino acids. CDR3 coding DNA: TGTGCCACCAGTGGAGCCGGGACTCAAAGAGCAGTTTATGGCTACACCTTC. It is translated as CATSGAGTQRAVYGYTF.

This clonotype was picked up a small number of times. The chain recombines TRBV4-3 with TRBJ2-3; D call uncertain. This CDR3 spans 17 amino acids. The germline CDR1 and CDR2 sequences are LGHNA and YSLEER. V shed 0 bases and J shed 5 bases, with 18 bases lying between them. CDR3 coding DNA: TGCGCCAGCAGCCAAGATTTAGGTTCGTCAGAGCAAGATACGCAGTATTTT. Amino acid sequence: CASSQDLGSSEQDTQYF.

This clonotype was seen repeatedly, ten times or more. J is TRBJ2-1 and V is TRBV7-3; TRBD2 matches at 10 bases. The CDR3 covers 15 residues. Germline values: CDR1 SGHTA, CDR2 FQGTGA. Trimming at V came to 3 bases and at J to 3 bases, leaving 2 bases not matched to a gene. CDR3 sequence reads: CASSLLAGDYNEQFF. The CDR3 nucleotides read TGTGCCAGCAGCTTGCTAGCGGGGGACTACAATGAGCAGTTCTTC.

This rearrangement joins TRBV7-2 to TRBJ2-7; possibly TRBD2 for D (5 bases). Deletions cut 1 base from V and 2 bases from J, with 12 bases between. The CDR3 length is 15 residues. The germline CDR1 and CDR2 sequences are SGHTA and FQGNSA. CDR3: CASSLGNSGTYEQYF. The CDR3 DNA reads TGTGCCAGCAGCTTAGGAAATTCGGGGACCTACGAGCAGTACTTC.

The sample holds a few counts of this clonotype. The chain links TRBV12-3 or TRBV12-4 to TRBJ1-5; no reliable D call. V was shortened by 4 bases and J by 0 bases, with 13 bases between the two germline ends. CDR3 size: 16 residues. CDR3 sequence: CASSSRPGGSNQPQHF. The CDR3 region has the DNA TGTGCCAGCAGTTCCCGGCCGGGAGGTAGCAATCAGCCCCAGCATTTT.

This clonotype was seen a handful of times. This rearrangement joins TRBV10-3 to TRBJ2-4; D call uncertain. This CDR3 spans 12 amino acids. The V end lost 8 bases, the J end lost 1 base, and 6 bases lay between the germline ends. Per the germline V gene, CDR1 is ENHRY and CDR2 is SYGVKD. DNA for the CDR3: TGTGCCATCGGAATGGCCAAAAACATTCAGTACTTC. Protein: CAIGMAKNIQYF.